This entry concerns a single T cell receptor beta chain. What it binds is unknown. Indicated time point: newly diagnosed GD, antithyroid drugs for less than 3 months. After RNA was extracted from PBMCs, the TCR library was made from it. The data belong to a study of regulatory T cells in long-lasting Graves disease. Turning to the study itself: Newly diagnosed Graves' patients had taken antithyroid drugs under 3 months.

Findings and caveats of the study: When disease was persistent, TRBV28, TRBJ1-2 and TRBJ2-5 were the favored segments.

Deletions cut 1 base from V and 6 bases from J, with 9 bases between. This CDR3 comprises 13 residues. CDR1 LGHDT and CDR2 YNNKEL come from the germline V gene (reference sequence). Through Arm-PCR of CDR3 regions and iRepertoire HTBI primers, TCR beta libraries were built. TCRdb itself ran the multiplex PCR reads through MiXCR, one entry per CDR3 protein. The data show approximately 390,000 distinct CDR3 sequences, around 15% seen once. This sample was also put to use in a study of T cells in Graves' hyperthyroidism and ophthalmopathy.

The gene calls are TRBV3-1 and TRBJ1-2; D possibly corresponds to TRBD1 (5 bases). Sequences were derived from peripheral blood mononuclear cells (PBMCs), sampled at new diagnosis, from a patient treated with antithyroid drugs. The TCR was taken from a woman aged 18-29 years with Graves disease. The CDR3: CASSQVGGDGYTF. In DNA, the CDR3 is TGTGCCAGCAGCCAAGTCGGGGGGGATGGCTACACCTTC.